This T cell receptor (beta chain) was documented in a study of cytomegalovirus exposure and HLA in healthy donors. To note about this clone: The antigen is unknown.

This PCR relied on a set of 60 Vbeta primers and 13 Jbeta primers. The protocol was immunoSEQ multiplex PCR, while the TCRdb copy is restricted to in-frame clones and leaves out a portion. Of 75,000 to 90,000 clones listed, 75% to 90% are singletons. Study-wide results and caveats: Most sequenced TCRs were rare (though some public TCRs occurred in many donors). After further analysis at a later stage, under 20,000 TCR beta sequences were associated with HLA alleles at 0.05 false discovery rate. With later analysis, a missense DCLRE1C variant became linked to TCR beta V- and J-gene trimming. By a later analysis, the bulk of CMV-associated TCR beta chains appeared HLA-restricted.

CDR3 length: 14 residues. The germline CDR1 and CDR2 sequences are SGHTA and FQGTGA. The V and J ends lost 5 bases and 6 bases respectively, with 13 bases between them. The chain has TRBV7-3 and TRBJ2-2; the D gene is possibly TRBD1 (6 bases). The TCR originated in a middle-aged man in good health and CMV-seropositive. The source material was PBMCs. The CDR3 DNA reads as TGTGCCAGCAGCCAGGGGTCTAACTCCGGGGAGCTGTTTTTT. Translating it yields CASSQGSNSGELFF.